This entry features one TCR beta chain sequence. TCRdb's table, derived via immunoSEQ multiplex PCR, lists solely in-frame clones and lacks some. Seen here are about 97,000 clones, roughly 79% observed once, and the top ten hold approximately 2.8%. The data are from a study of radiotherapy plus CTLA-4 blockade in lung cancer. This CDR3 has 17 residues. The junction had 14 bases not matched to a gene; V was cut back by 5 bases and J by 8 bases. Germline V gene data show CDR1 as SNHLY and CDR2 as FYNNEI. The TCR originated in a human donor with non-small cell lung cancer who had a partial response to radiotherapy plus ipilimumab. Some clones in this sample may be carry-over from other donors' samples. This chain links TRBV2 with TRBJ2-1, with TRBD2 matching over 11 bases. The starting material was peripheral blood, obtained from a patient treated with radiotherapy plus ipilimumab. CDR3 DNA sequence: TGTGCCAGCAGTCACCCCATACTAGCGGGAGAGCGAGATGAGCAGTTCTTC. Its translation: CASSHPILAGERDEQFF. Full variable domain (rest looked up from reference TRBV2 and TRBJ2-1): EPEVTQTPSHQVTQMGQEVILRCVPISNHLYFYWYRQILGQKVEFLVSFYNNEISEKSEIFDDQFSVERPDGSNFTLKIRSTKLEDSAMYFCASSHPILAGERDEQFFGPGTRLTVL.